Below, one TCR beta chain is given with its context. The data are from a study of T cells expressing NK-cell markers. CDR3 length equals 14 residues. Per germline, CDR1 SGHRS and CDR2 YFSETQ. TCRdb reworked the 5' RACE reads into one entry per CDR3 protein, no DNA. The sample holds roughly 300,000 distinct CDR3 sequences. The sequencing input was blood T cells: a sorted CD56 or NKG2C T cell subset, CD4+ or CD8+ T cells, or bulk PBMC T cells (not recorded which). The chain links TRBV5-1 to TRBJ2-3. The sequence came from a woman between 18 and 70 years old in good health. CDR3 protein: CASSEGASTDTQYF.